The rows below give T cell receptor beta chains drawn from one sample of a study of T cell changes during pregnancy in multiple sclerosis. Sequencing was performed with immunoSEQ multiplex PCR; in TCRdb, only in-frame clones are kept and a portion is missing. The sample consists of 90,000 to 150,000 clones, under 95% of them appearing once. The sample in question was peripheral blood, obtained before pregnancy. These receptor sequences come from a female donor with multiple sclerosis, enrolled in a pregnancy study. Each CDR3 is given with its conserved first and last residue. A D gene is named only where the DNA matches it firmly. Expanded clones get a size class; other rows say once, few or many, or leave the size out.

V	J	D	size	CDR3	DNA
TRBV19	TRBJ1-5	TRBD1	NA	CASSPFPGTGNQPQHF	TGTGCCAGTAGCCCCTTTCCCGGGACAGGGAATCAGCCCCAGCATTTT
TRBV28	TRBJ2-1	NA	NA	CASSIGVYNEQFF	TGTGCCAGCAGCATCGGGGTATACAATGAGCAGTTCTTC
TRBV9	TRBJ2-3	NA	NA	CASSVSMVGSQRLTTDTQYF	TGTGCCAGCAGCGTATCAATGGTTGGGAGCCAGCGGTTGACCACAGATACGCAGTATTTT
TRBV6-5	TRBJ1-2	NA	NA	CASSYDRNYGYTF	TGTGCCAGCAGTTATGACAGGAACTATGGCTACACCTTC
TRBV4-1	TRBJ2-1	TRBD1	NA	CASSQVTLDREKFF	TGCGCCAGCAGCCAAGTCACTCTGGACAGGGAGAAGTTCTTC
TRBV5-1	TRBJ2-2	TRBD2	NA	CASSLGAGTRKAGELFF	TGCGCCAGCAGCTTGGGGGCCGGGACTAGAAAGGCCGGGGAGCTGTTTTTT
TRBV5-1	TRBJ1-3	NA	NA	CASSLELLRSGNTIYF	TGCGCCAGCAGCTTGGAACTTCTGCGCTCTGGAAACACCATATATTTT
TRBV5-1	TRBJ2-4	NA	NA	CASTPDSVAKNIQYF	TGCGCCAGCACCCCTGACAGCGTAGCCAAAAACATTCAGTACTTC
TRBV5-5	TRBJ2-3	NA	NA	CASSLDSYTQYF	TGTGCCAGCAGCTTGGACTCCTATACGCAGTATTTT
TRBV27	TRBJ2-1	TRBD2	NA	CASRMRSGSNEQFF	TGTGCCAGCAGGATGAGAAGCGGGAGCAATGAGCAGTTCTTC
TRBV21-1	TRBJ2-1	NA	NA	CASRRGGRPYNEQFF	TGTGCCAGCAGAAGGGGCGGCAGGCCTTACAATGAGCAGTTCTTC
TRBV5-4	TRBJ2-3	TRBD2	NA	CASSRVETSGTDTQYF	TGTGCCAGCAGCAGGGTCGAGACTAGCGGCACAGATACGCAGTATTTT
TRBV5-1	TRBJ1-1	TRBD1	once	CASSSQGPTLGHQAFF	TGCGCCAGCAGCTCACAGGGGCCAACGCTGGGACACCAAGCTTTCTTT
TRBV29-1	TRBJ2-7	NA	NA	CSVEEGGSYEQYF	TGCAGCGTTGAAGAGGGGGGCTCCTACGAGCAGTACTTC
TRBV6-5	TRBJ1-1	NA	NA	CASKLGRLNTEAFF	TGTGCCAGCAAGCTAGGGAGATTGAACACTGAAGCTTTCTTT
TRBV18	TRBJ2-7	NA	NA	CASSTLQESEQYF	TGTGCCAGCTCAACTTTACAGGAGTCCGAGCAGTACTTC
TRBV19	TRBJ2-5	NA	NA	CASRPIGQKGETQYF	TGTGCCAGTAGGCCCATCGGACAGAAAGGAGAGACCCAGTACTTC
TRBV13	TRBJ2-7	TRBD1	NA	CASSLHFGQGLINEQYF	TGTGCCAGCAGCTTACATTTTGGACAGGGGTTGATCAACGAGCAGTACTTC
TRBV12-2	TRBJ2-3	NA	NA	CATSRGRTTDTQYF	TGTGCAACGTCAAGAGGGCGTACCACAGATACGCAGTATTTT
TRBV27	TRBJ2-1	TRBD2	NA	CASTIRAGTSGIYNEQFF	TGTGCCAGCACCATCCGTGCGGGGACTAGCGGGATTTACAATGAGCAGTTCTTC
TRBV28	TRBJ2-7	NA	NA	CASSFSYEQYF	TGTGCCAGCAGTTTCTCTTACGAGCAGTACTTC
TRBV5-1	TRBJ2-3	TRBD2	NA	CASSALAGGADTQYF	TGCGCCAGCAGCGCACTAGCGGGAGGAGCAGATACGCAGTATTTT
TRBV5-1	TRBJ2-2	TRBD1	NA	CASSLQGAGELFF	TGCGCCAGCAGCCTACAGGGGGCCGGGGAGCTGTTTTTT
TRBV10-1	TRBJ1-4	NA	NA	CASSGAGILGIPPLNEKLFF	TGCGCCAGCAGCGGGGCGGGGATTCTTGGAATCCCACCCCTGAATGAAAAACTGTTTTTT
TRBV27	TRBJ2-2	NA	NA	CASSFLAGIGENTGELFF	TGTGCCAGCAGTTTTCTTGCTGGGATAGGGGAGAACACCGGGGAGCTGTTTTTT
TRBV28	TRBJ2-5	TRBD2	NA	CASSPKGGTSGQETQYF	TGTGCCAGCAGTCCCAAGGGGGGGACTAGCGGCCAAGAGACCCAGTACTTC
TRBV4-2	TRBJ1-5	NA	NA	CASGHNSNQPQHF	TGTGCCAGCGGCCATAATAGCAATCAGCCCCAGCATTTT
TRBV6-1	TRBJ2-3	TRBD2	once	CASSALAGGTDTQYF	TGTGCCAGCAGTGCCCTAGCGGGAGGCACAGATACGCAGTATTTT
TRBV7-3	TRBJ2-2	NA	NA	CASSIMGGSTGELFF	TGTGCCAGCAGCATCATGGGGGGAAGCACCGGGGAGCTGTTTTTT
TRBV30	TRBJ1-1	NA	NA	CAWRKGVGTEAFF	TGTGCCTGGAGGAAGGGGGTAGGCACTGAAGCTTTCTTT
TRBV7-9	TRBJ1-5	TRBD1	NA	CASSQGTGNSNQPQHF	TGTGCCAGCAGCCAGGGGACAGGGAATAGCAATCAGCCCCAGCATTTT
TRBV30	TRBJ2-2	NA	NA	CAWRAPGSGELFF	TGTGCCTGGAGAGCACCCGGTTCCGGGGAGCTGTTTTTT
TRBV2	TRBJ2-7	NA	NA	CATASGSSYEQYF	TGTGCCACCGCCTCGGGGTCCTCCTACGAGCAGTACTTC
TRBV6-6	TRBJ2-7	NA	NA	CASSFLAEHEQYF	TGTGCCAGCAGTTTCTTAGCGGAGCACGAGCAGTACTTC
TRBV7-6	TRBJ2-7	NA	NA	CASSPRTYEQYF	TGTGCCAGCAGCCCCAGGACTTACGAGCAGTACTTC
TRBV7-9	TRBJ2-7	TRBD1	NA	CASSQTRDRGIYEQYF	TGTGCCAGCAGCCAAACAAGGGACAGGGGGATCTACGAGCAGTACTTC